This T cell receptor beta chain was identified during a study of shared clonotypes between healthy human individuals. Study background: Aged 18 to 49, the donors were a couple of women and a few men. The study used three CD4 naive, three CD4 memory, two CD8 naive and one CD8 memory plate per donor. Regarding the study as a whole: Read depth was anticipated to influence clonotype sharing among donors. Clonotypes that were shared across four donors made up around 5% of naive CD4 clonotypes.

Sequencing used immunoSEQ multiplex PCR; TCRdb keeps in-frame clones, though not all of them. The sample has 1.5 million to 2.5 million clones, about 95% seen once. CDR3 size: 15 residues. Germline CDR1 and CDR2: SGDLS and YYNGEE. With 3 bases clipped from V and 5 bases from J, the junction kept 5 bases outside the gene matches. As concerns this clone: The antigen remains undetermined.

Positively selected for CCR7, the CD45RO-negative cells used as naive CD8 cells excluded terminally differentiated effector memory CD45RA+ cells. The specimen sequenced was naive CD8+ T cells sorted from blood. This chain connects TRBV9 to TRBJ2-1; 10 nucleotides agree with TRBD2. This sequence originates from a man between 18 and 35 years old in good health. CDR3 amino acids: CASSDPGLANNEQFF. The CDR3 DNA follows: TGTGCCAGCAGCGATCCGGGACTAGCGAACAATGAGCAGTTCTTC.